This passage covers 15 T cell receptor beta chains from one sample sequenced in a study of somatic mutations in cytotoxic T cells in rheumatoid arthritis. TCRdb's table, derived via immunoSEQ multiplex PCR, lists solely in-frame clones and lacks some. The sample has approximately 14,000 clones; 72% are singletons. Source material: CD8+ T cells sorted from blood. These receptors were taken from an adult with rheumatoid arthritis.

This sequence joins TRBV9 and TRBJ1-2; tentative D call: TRBD1 (6 bases). Trimming removed 1 base from V and 6 bases from J, with 16 bases in between. In germline, CDR1 is SGDLS, CDR2 YYNGEE. The CDR3 has 15 amino acids. As DNA, the CDR3 is TGTGCCAGCAGCGTATGGTCGACAGGTCGGGATGGCTACACCTTC. This translates into CASSVWSTGRDGYTF.

This clone was detected only a few times. J is TRBJ2-1 and V is TRBV2; TRBD2 agrees at 9 bases. The CDR3 consists of 18 residues. Germline-derived CDR1 and CDR2 are SNHLY and FYNNEI. V trimming: 9 bases; J trimming: 1 base; junction bases outside the gene matches: 16. CDR3 loop: CASPRPVAGVISYNEQFF. As DNA, the CDR3 is TGTGCCAGTCCCCGGCCGGTAGCGGGGGTTATTTCCTACAATGAGCAGTTCTTC.

This chain links TRBV6-1 with TRBJ2-7; D unresolved. CDR3 length: 14 residues. V lost 1 base and J lost 6, with 13 bases in between. Germline V gene data show CDR1 as MNHNS and CDR2 as SASEGT. The CDR3 here is CASSEVGPFGEQYF. Here the CDR3 DNA reads TGTGCCAGCAGTGAAGTGGGCCCCTTTGGCGAGCAGTACTTC.

This clone was seen once. The gene calls are TRBV28 and TRBJ2-4, with a tentative D call TRBD1 (6 bases). The germline CDR1 and CDR2 sequences are MDHEN and SYDVKM. V was trimmed by 4 bases and J by 2 bases, leaving 9 bases between them. The CDR3 runs to 14 residues. CDR3 coding DNA: TGTGCCAGCAGTTACAGGGCCACCAAAAACATTCAGTACTTC. Its translation: CASSYRATKNIQYF.

This clone is labeled as medium-sized (0.01 to 0.1%). The chain recombines TRBV28 with TRBJ1-6; a weak D match, TRBD1 (5 bases). The CDR3 loop spans 16 amino acids. With 6 bases removed from V and 7 bases from J, the gap between germline ends came to 19 bases. CDR1 is MDHEN, CDR2 SYDVKM, per germline. The DNA for the CDR3 is TGTGCCAGCAGGGGCCCGGGACTCCCCCTAAATTCACCCCTCCACTTT. It codes for CASRGPGLPLNSPLHF.

This clone occurred a few times. V is TRBV5-6 and J is TRBJ2-7; weak D call: TRBD2 (6 bases). The germline CDR1 and CDR2 sequences are SGHDT and YYEEEE. The V end lost 1 base, the J end lost 0 bases, and 11 bases lay between the germline ends. There are 15 residues in the CDR3. In DNA form, the CDR3 reads TGTGCCAGCAGCTTGTGGGACTCAAACTCCTACGAGCAGTACTTC. As protein: CASSLWDSNSYEQYF.

The chain couples TRBV5-4 to TRBJ2-3; 10 nucleotides line up with TRBD1. V dropped 3 bases and J dropped 11; count of bases not matched to a gene: 6. The CDR3 has 13 residues. CDR1 is SGHNT and CDR2 is YYREEE in the germline V gene (reference sequence). Here the CDR3 reads CASSSSTGGKQYF. The CDR3 region has the DNA TGTGCCAGCAGCTCCTCGACAGGGGGCAAGCAGTATTTT. The full variable domain, its missing parts supplied by reference TRBV5-4 and TRBJ2-3, is ETGVTQSPTHLIKTRGQQVTLRCSSQSGHNTVSWYQQALGQGPQFIFQYYREEENGRGNFPPRFSGLQFPNYSSELNVNALELDDSALYLCASSSSTGGKQYFGPGTRLTVL.

CDR3: CASSLVEGVVGTEAFF. DNA of the CDR3: TGTGCCAGCAGCTTAGTAGAGGGTGTCGTTGGCACTGAAGCTTTCTTT. The chain employs TRBV11-1 and TRBJ1-1; the D is unclear. Germline CDR1 reads SGHAT; CDR2 reads FQDESV (reference sequence). CDR3 size: 16 residues. V lost 1 base, J lost 4 bases, and 16 bases lay in between. The full variable domain, in which reference TRBV11-1 and TRBJ1-1 provide the parts outside the CDR3, is EAEVAQSPRYKITEKSQAVAFWCDPISGHATLYWYRQILGQGPELLVQFQDESVVDDSQLPKDRFSAERLKGVDSTLKIQPAELGDSAMYLCASSLVEGVVGTEAFFGQGTRLTVV.

The rearrangement links TRBV2 to TRBJ2-3, with TRBD2 as a possible D gene (5 bases). The V end lost 6 bases, the J end lost 0 bases, and 16 bases lay between the germline ends. This CDR3 has 16 amino acids. Germline loops: CDR1 SNHLY, CDR2 FYNNEI. CDR3 in DNA: TGTGCCAGCAGCCCCGAAGGGTCGGGGAGCACAGATACGCAGTATTTT. This encodes CASSPEGSGSTDTQYF.

The chain is built from TRBV7-8 and TRBJ2-2, with TRBD1 identical over 8 bases. This CDR3 contains 18 residues. V was pared by 5 bases and J by 2 bases, with 13 bases of the junction left unmatched. Germline assignment: CDR1 SGHVS and CDR2 FQNEAQ. The CDR3 loop reads CASSTPPTGAYNTGELFF. CDR3 sequence (DNA): TGTGCCAGCAGCACGCCCCCGACAGGGGCCTATAACACCGGGGAGCTGTTTTTT.

The chain combines TRBV7-8 with TRBJ1-1; 7 bases are a match to TRBD1. J was trimmed by 2 bases and V by 5 bases; bases with no gene match: 8. CDR1 is SGHVS, CDR2 FQNEAQ, per germline. The length of the CDR3 is 15 residues. CDR3 sequence (DNA): TGTGCCAGCAGCCTCCGACGACAGGGAAACACTGAAGCTTTCTTT. Translation gives CASSLRRQGNTEAFF.

The chain joins TRBV29-1 to TRBJ2-7, with D perhaps TRBD1 (5 bases). CDR1 and CDR2 (germline): SQVTM, ANQGSEA. The CDR3 contains 12 residues. Trimming took off 5 bases at V and 3 bases at J, with 11 bases between the two ends. DNA for the CDR3: TGCAGCGTTCTAAGACAGAACTACGAGCAGTACTTC. It is translated as CSVLRQNYEQYF.

The chain employs TRBV5-1 and TRBJ2-5; TRBD2 is a possible D gene (5 bases). The CDR3 spans 18 residues. Per germline, CDR1 SGHRS and CDR2 YFSETQ. V lost 0 bases to trimming and J lost 5 bases, with 23 bases between them. The CDR3 DNA reads as TGCGCCAGCAGCTTGGCCGGACGCGGGCATCCCTTTGGGGAGACCCAGTACTTC. This gives the protein CASSLAGRGHPFGETQYF. The whole variable domain, remainder taken from reference TRBV5-1 and TRBJ2-5, is KAGVTQTPRYLIKTRGQQVTLSCSPISGHRSVSWYQQTPGQGLQFLFEYFSETQRNKGNFPGRFSGRQFSNSRSEMNVSTLELGDSALYLCASSLAGRGHPFGETQYFGPGTRLLVL.

CDR3 amino acids: CASSQVSGDTTDTQYF. The CDR3 DNA follows: TGCGCCAGCAGCCAAGTAAGCGGGGATACCACAGATACGCAGTATTTT. The genes are TRBV4-3 and TRBJ2-3; 7 positions match TRBD2. The CDR3 is made up of 16 amino acids. The V gene's germline CDR1 is LGHNA and CDR2 YSLEER. With 1 base clipped from V and 2 bases from J, the junction kept 6 bases outside the gene matches.

V usage is TRBV14 and J usage is TRBJ2-3, with a tentative D call TRBD1 (6 bases). CDR1 and CDR2 (germline): SGHDN, FVKESK. The CDR3 length is 16 residues. The V gene lost 4 bases and the J gene lost 1 base, with 15 bases spanning the gap. CDR3: CASSLHREWRTDTQYF. CDR3 DNA: TGTGCCAGCAGCCTGCACAGGGAGTGGCGCACAGATACGCAGTATTTT.